The rows below give T cell receptor beta chains drawn from one sample of a study of T cell responses to AZD1222 COVID-19 vaccine. Sequencing used immunoSEQ multiplex PCR; TCRdb keeps in-frame clones, though not all of them. The table records some 100,000 clones, 70% to 90% of them present only once. The specimen was peripheral blood, collected on day 0 of AZD1222 vaccination. Receptors were obtained from an adult in good health. Both conserved end residues are part of each CDR3. Fields, in order: D gene, clone size, J gene, V gene, CDR3 protein, CDR3 DNA. The D gene is left open where the match is weak. Clone size appears in some rows only: once, few, many, or a class for an expanded clone.

>-|-|TRBJ2-7|TRBV6-6
CASRSSRYEQYF
TGTGCCAGCAGAAGCTCGCGGTACGAGCAGTACTTC
>-|-|TRBJ1-5|TRBV10-1
CARTNQPQHF
TGCGCCAGGACAAATCAGCCCCAGCATTTT
>TRBD1|-|TRBJ2-1|TRBV9
CASSGPGQGAGFEQFF
TGTGCCAGCAGCGGACCGGGACAGGGGGCCGGTTTTGAGCAGTTCTTC
>-|many|TRBJ2-1|TRBV2
CASSEGEVGGYNEQFF
TGTGCCAGCAGTGAAGGAGAGGTGGGGGGCTACAATGAGCAGTTCTTC
>-|-|TRBJ2-7|TRBV5-1
CASSLSSSSYEQYF
TGCGCCAGCAGCTTATCAAGCAGCTCCTACGAGCAGTACTTC
>TRBD2|-|TRBJ2-7|TRBV10-3
CAISQLAGGPYEQYF
TGTGCCATCAGCCAACTAGCGGGAGGGCCCTACGAGCAGTACTTC
>TRBD1|-|TRBJ1-6|TRBV19
CASSIPRQGANSPLHF
TGTGCCAGTAGTATCCCCCGACAGGGGGCTAATTCACCCCTCCACTTT
>-|-|TRBJ1-4|TRBV30
CAWSVQGVLFF
TGTGCCTGGAGTGTACAGGGAGTCTTGTTTTTT
>-|once|TRBJ2-1|TRBV7-3
CASTAGVGYSEQFF
TGTGCCAGCACCGCTGGGGTGGGGTACAGTGAGCAGTTCTTC
>-|-|TRBJ2-1|TRBV5-1
CASSPPSGPPWDEQFF
TGCGCCAGCAGCCCGCCCTCGGGACCACCTTGGGATGAGCAGTTCTTC
>-|-|TRBJ2-2|TRBV5-1
CASSLGMGSTGELFF
TGCGCCAGCAGCTTGGGGATGGGGAGCACCGGGGAGCTGTTTTTT
>-|-|TRBJ1-1|TRBV12-3/TRBV12-4
CASSQSREQAFF
TGTGCCAGCAGCCAATCCCGGGAACAAGCTTTCTTT
>-|-|TRBJ1-2|TRBV29-1
CSVLRGSGYTF
TGCAGCGTTCTCCGGGGATCGGGCTACACCTTC
>TRBD2|-|TRBJ2-1|TRBV5-1
CASSPTVGTSGTYNEQFF
TGCGCCAGCAGCCCAACCGTGGGGACTAGCGGAACCTACAATGAGCAGTTCTTC
>-|-|TRBJ2-1|TRBV18
CASSPHRGLGEGNEQFF
TGTGCCAGCTCACCACATCGGGGTCTGGGTGAGGGAAATGAGCAGTTCTTC
>TRBD2|-|TRBJ2-4|TRBV10-2
CASSESYWERGGNIQYF
TGCGCCAGCAGTGAGTCTTATTGGGAGCGGGGCGGAAACATTCAGTACTTC
>-|-|TRBJ1-2|TRBV7-3
CASSPYGSGNYGYTF
TGTGCCAGCAGCCCCTATGGGTCTGGAAACTATGGCTACACCTTC
>-|-|TRBJ1-1|TRBV30
CAWTLGGADTEAFF
TGTGCCTGGACCCTGGGAGGCGCTGACACTGAAGCTTTCTTT
>TRBD2|-|TRBJ2-5|TRBV19
CASSPTGTTETQYF
TGTGCCAGTAGTCCCACCGGGACTACAGAGACCCAGTACTTC
>-|few|TRBJ2-1|TRBV18
CASSPNNEQFF
TGTGCCAGCTCACCCAACAATGAGCAGTTCTTC
>TRBD1|few|TRBJ2-7|TRBV6-5
CASSPRTGGYEQYF
TGTGCCAGCAGCCCCAGGACAGGGGGCTACGAGCAGTACTTC
>TRBD1|few|TRBJ1-4|TRBV30
CAWNRGIEKLFF
TGTGCCTGGAACAGGGGGATTGAAAAACTGTTTTTT
>TRBD2|-|TRBJ2-2|TRBV6-4
CASSEEVGAGGNTGELFF
TGTGCCAGCAGTGAAGAGGTTGGAGCGGGGGGAAACACCGGGGAGCTGTTTTTT
>-|-|TRBJ2-7|TRBV30
CAWSRGSYEQYF
TGTGCCTGGTCTAGGGGCTCCTACGAGCAGTACTTC
>TRBD2|-|TRBJ2-3|TRBV7-9
CASSSGLAGPTDTQYF
TGTGCCAGCAGCTCAGGACTAGCGGGGCCCACAGATACGCAGTATTTT
>-|-|TRBJ1-3|TRBV7-9
CASSLAVGNTIYF
TGTGCCAGCAGCCTCGCCGTGGGAAACACCATATATTTT
>TRBD1|-|TRBJ1-5|TRBV6-5
CASLAGTGGNQPQHF
TGTGCCAGCCTTGCCGGGACAGGGGGCAATCAGCCCCAGCATTTT
>-|-|TRBJ1-5|TRBV28
CAIRSAGVGNQPQHF
TGTGCCATCAGATCAGCAGGGGTGGGCAATCAGCCCCAGCATTTT
>-|-|TRBJ1-3|TRBV7-9
CASSLNPSGNTIYF
TGTGCCAGCAGCTTAAACCCCTCTGGAAACACCATATATTTT
>-|-|TRBJ2-1|TRBV7-6
CASRKVGLDNEQFF
TGTGCCAGCCGTAAAGTCGGGCTGGACAATGAGCAGTTCTTC
>-|-|TRBJ2-7|TRBV27
CASSIAGPSTEQYF
TGTGCCAGCAGCATCGCCGGGCCCTCTACCGAGCAGTACTTC
>TRBD2|once|TRBJ2-1|TRBV3-1/TRBV3-2
CASSQELTSGSREFF
TGTGCCAGCAGCCAAGAATTAACTAGCGGGAGTCGAGAGTTCTTC
>-|-|TRBJ2-1|TRBV7-2
CASSSDSISYNEQFF
TGTGCCAGCAGCTCGGACTCTATTTCCTACAATGAGCAGTTCTTC
>TRBD2|few|TRBJ2-2|TRBV5-6
CASSSFGLAGGPAPGELFF
TGTGCCAGCAGCTCCTTCGGACTAGCGGGAGGCCCTGCCCCCGGGGAGCTGTTTTTT
>TRBD1|-|TRBJ2-7|TRBV24-1
CATRIRQGFYEQYF
TGTGCCACCAGAATTAGACAGGGGTTCTACGAGCAGTACTTC
>-|-|TRBJ1-4|TRBV27
CASSLSFLGATNEKLFF
TGTGCCAGCAGTTTATCATTTTTGGGGGCAACTAATGAAAAACTGTTTTTT
>-|few|TRBJ2-7|TRBV5-8
CASSLIAPDEQYF
TGTGCCAGCAGCTTAATCGCCCCGGACGAGCAGTACTTC
>-|-|TRBJ1-2|TRBV6-5
CASSYLRGAGDGGYTF
TGTGCCAGCAGTTACCTAAGAGGGGCAGGGGATGGTGGCTACACCTTC
>-|-|TRBJ1-4|TRBV19
CASSIRASKGEKLFF
TGTGCCAGTAGTATAAGGGCAAGTAAAGGTGAAAAACTGTTTTTT
>-|-|TRBJ1-5|TRBV11-2
CASSLPGGQPQHF
TGTGCCAGCAGCTTACCGGGCGGTCAGCCCCAGCATTTT
>TRBD1|-|TRBJ2-3|TRBV3-1/TRBV3-2
CASSPRAGGADTQYF
TGTGCCAGCAGCCCAAGGGCAGGGGGCGCAGATACGCAGTATTTT
>TRBD2|-|TRBJ2-5|TRBV7-8
CASSPIAGGPGYQETQYF
TGTGCCAGCAGCCCGATAGCGGGAGGGCCGGGGTACCAAGAGACCCAGTACTTC
>-|-|TRBJ1-1|TRBV3-1/TRBV3-2
CASSRQKDTEAFF
TGTGCCAGCAGCCGCCAAAAGGACACTGAAGCTTTCTTT
>TRBD2|-|TRBJ2-1|TRBV30
CAWSVGLGPYNEQFF
TGTGCCTGGAGTGTCGGACTAGGGCCCTACAATGAGCAGTTCTTC
>-|-|TRBJ2-7|TRBV4-2
CASSTFQGREGYEQYF
TGTGCCAGCAGCACCTTTCAGGGGCGGGAAGGCTACGAGCAGTACTTC
>TRBD1|-|TRBJ1-1|TRBV19
CASRQPGGARRTEAFF
TGTGCCAGTAGGCAACCAGGGGGCGCAAGAAGGACTGAAGCTTTCTTT
>TRBD1|-|TRBJ1-5|TRBV2
CASSLRGLQLNQPQHF
TGTGCCAGCAGTTTAAGGGGGCTTCAGTTAAATCAGCCCCAGCATTTT
>-|-|TRBJ1-1|TRBV10-3
CAISRGPGVNTEAFF
TGTGCCATCAGTCGGGGTCCAGGGGTTAACACTGAAGCTTTCTTT
>TRBD1|-|TRBJ1-5|TRBV19
CASSGGVRVEPQHF
TGTGCCAGTTCAGGGGGGGTCAGGGTGGAGCCCCAGCATTTT
>-|-|TRBJ2-5|TRBV10-3
CAISEAEETQYF
TGTGCCATCAGTGAGGCGGAAGAGACCCAGTACTTC
>-|-|TRBJ2-7|TRBV29-1
CSVRPGVYEQYF
TGCAGCGTTCGTCCAGGGGTCTACGAGCAGTACTTC
>-|few|TRBJ1-3|TRBV7-9
CASSFPDAGNTIYF
TGTGCCAGCAGCTTTCCGGACGCGGGAAACACCATATATTTT
>-|-|TRBJ2-2|TRBV28
CASSRGDTGELFF
TGTGCCAGCTCACGAGGAGACACCGGGGAGCTGTTTTTT
>-|-|TRBJ1-1|TRBV5-1
CASSLYTGKDTEAFF
TGCGCCAGCAGCTTGTATACAGGGAAGGACACTGAAGCTTTCTTT
>-|-|TRBJ2-1|TRBV24-1
CATSDLNRAKGEQFF
TGTGCCACCAGTGATTTAAACAGGGCTAAAGGTGAGCAGTTCTTC
>TRBD2|-|TRBJ2-3|TRBV5-1
CASSRTSDITTDTQYF
TGCGCCAGCAGCCGGACTAGCGACATCACCACAGATACGCAGTATTTT
>-|-|TRBJ1-1|TRBV3-1/TRBV3-2
CASSQRQEGTEAFF
TGTGCCAGCAGCCAACGACAGGAGGGCACTGAAGCTTTCTTT
>-|-|TRBJ1-1|TRBV29-1
CSVGQTNGLNTEAFF
TGCAGCGTTGGACAGACCAACGGGCTGAACACTGAAGCTTTCTTT